Given below is one T cell receptor (beta chain) in context. This record belongs to a study of T cell changes during pregnancy in multiple sclerosis. CDR1 and CDR2 (germline): KGHSH, LQKENI. This CDR3 is 17 amino acids long. The V gene end was trimmed by 2 bases and the J gene end by 0 bases; junction bases not matched to a gene: 7. TCRdb's table, derived via immunoSEQ multiplex PCR, lists solely in-frame clones and lacks some. Altogether about 100,000 clones are present, roughly 90% being singletons, with the ten largest covering approximately 2%. The V gene is TRBV18, the J gene TRBJ1-1, with 9 positions matching TRBD1. This receptor was taken from a female donor with multiple sclerosis, enrolled in a pregnancy study. The source was peripheral blood, collected after pregnancy. CDR3: CASSPYRDRVMNTEAFF. In DNA form, the CDR3 reads TGTGCCAGCTCACCATACCGGGACAGGGTTATGAACACTGAAGCTTTCTTT.